This entry lists 8 T cell receptor beta chains sequenced from one sample in a study of shared clonotypes between healthy human individuals. This table comes from immunoSEQ multiplex PCR, and its TCRdb copy is limited to in-frame clones, with some not included. The sample holds roughly 490,000 clones, 75% to 85% seen once. The sample was PBMCs. The receptors here all came from a woman between 40 and 55 years old in good health. Some clones in this sample may be carry-over from other donors' samples.

The V call is TRBV5-6, the J call TRBJ1-3, with unresolved D. Germline CDR1 SGHDT, CDR2 YYEEEE. Between the trimmed V and J ends, which lost 0 bases and 0 bases, there was a span of 7 bases. The CDR3 contains 15 residues. CDR3 in DNA: TGTGCCAGCAGCTTGGGACAAATCTCTGGAAACACCATATATTTT. This encodes CASSLGQISGNTIYF.

The chain links TRBV11-1 to TRBJ2-3; the D gene is possibly TRBD2 (5 bases). Germline CDR1 and CDR2: SGHAT and FQDESV (reference sequence). V dropped 5 bases and J dropped 4 bases, with 16 bases sitting between them. The CDR3 loop spans 15 amino acids. Written as DNA, the CDR3 is TGTGCCAGCAGCCCCTCCGGGGAGCGGCCAGATACGCAGTATTTT. This gives the protein CASSPSGERPDTQYF.

Comment on this clone: Only one base separates this from a far larger clonotype, so it likely reflects a read error. Other DNA variants within this sample encode the same CDR3. The chain joins TRBV27 to TRBJ2-3; D not certain. Between the trimmed V and J ends, which lost 6 bases and 0 bases, there was a span of 4 bases. CDR1 MNHEY and CDR2 SMNVEV come from the germline V gene (reference sequence). This CDR3 spans 12 amino acids. For the CDR3, the DNA is TGTGCCAGCAGCTTTAGCACAGATACGCAGTATTTT. This translates into CASSFSTDTQYF.

The chain joins TRBV5-4 to TRBJ2-1; D tentatively fits TRBD1 or TRBD2 (6 bases each). CDR3 size: 17 residues. Germline CDR1 SGHNT, CDR2 YYREEE (reference sequence). The V end lost 4 bases, the J end lost 4 bases, and 21 bases lay between the germline ends. The DNA for the CDR3 is TGTGCCAGCAGCCTCCAAGCTTGGGGGGCTGGGTACAATGAGCAGTTCTTC. Its protein product is CASSLQAWGAGYNEQFF.

The gene calls are TRBV19 and TRBJ1-2; 7 bases line up with TRBD1. The CDR3 extends over 17 amino acids. Germline CDR1 reads LNHDA; CDR2 reads SQIVND (reference sequence). With 3 bases clipped from V and 4 bases from J, the junction kept 14 bases outside the gene matches. As DNA, the CDR3 is TGTGCCAGTAGTATCCGGGGCACAAGGGACAGCTTCTATGGCTACACCTTC. Translating it yields CASSIRGTRDSFYGYTF.

The chain couples TRBV13 to TRBJ2-7; 7 positions match TRBD1. The CDR3 covers 14 residues. Germline loops: CDR1 PRHDT, CDR2 FYEKMQ (reference sequence). The trim removed 5 bases at V and 6 bases at J, leaving 10 bases unmatched. CDR3 protein: CASSTDRSIREQYF. The CDR3 DNA is TGTGCCAGCAGCACGGACAGGAGTATACGCGAGCAGTACTTC.

The chain has TRBV6-1 and TRBJ2-7, with TRBD1 matching 9 bases. Trimming cost V 5 bases and J 1 base; bases outside gene matches: 6. The length of the CDR3 is 15 residues. In germline, CDR1 is MNHNS, CDR2 SASEGT. Here the CDR3 reads CASSPEGQGSYEQYF. CDR3 coding DNA: TGTGCCAGCAGTCCTGAGGGACAGGGATCCTACGAGCAGTACTTC.

The chain carries TRBV19 and TRBJ1-2, with TRBD1 as a possible D gene (5 bases). Trimming cost V 5 bases and J 5 bases, with 6 bases left between them. The V gene's germline CDR1 is LNHDA and CDR2 SQIVND (reference sequence). CDR3 length: 11 residues. The CDR3 loop is CASSPGYGYTF. Here the CDR3 DNA reads TGTGCCAGTAGTCCAGGGTATGGCTACACCTTC.